This T cell receptor (beta chain) was identified in a study of T-cell memory formation after mild COVID-19. CDR3 length: 13 amino acids. The ends were cut back, 5 bases at V and 8 bases at J, with 12 bases in the middle. The study, taken as a whole, reports: Second-wave clones with a day 37 peak had unconfirmed SARS-CoV-2 specificity. The appearance of some responding clones in pre-infection memory suggested that cross-reactive memory joined. Contracting clones localized mainly to CM and EM when CD4+ and mainly to EMRA when CD8+.

This clonotype showed up just a few times. Its antigen is not known. Employing constant-segment primers, 5'RACE generated TCR alpha and TCR beta cDNA libraries bearing sample barcodes and UMIs. Each CDR3 protein gets one entry after TCRdb re-called the 5' RACE reads with MiXCR. The sample lists about 270,000 distinct CDR3 sequences, 15% occurring once. This chain uses TRBV12-3 or TRBV12-4 with TRBJ1-4; D remains ambiguous. Sequencing was done on a sample of PBMCs or a T cell subset sorted from them (not recorded which). The TCR was taken from an adult woman who had mild COVID-19 (a few samples of this study predate the infection). Cell type and time point are not known. The CDR3 DNA follows: TGTGCCAGCAGTCGAGCATCGGGGGAAAAACTGTTTTTT. This translates into CASSRASGEKLFF.